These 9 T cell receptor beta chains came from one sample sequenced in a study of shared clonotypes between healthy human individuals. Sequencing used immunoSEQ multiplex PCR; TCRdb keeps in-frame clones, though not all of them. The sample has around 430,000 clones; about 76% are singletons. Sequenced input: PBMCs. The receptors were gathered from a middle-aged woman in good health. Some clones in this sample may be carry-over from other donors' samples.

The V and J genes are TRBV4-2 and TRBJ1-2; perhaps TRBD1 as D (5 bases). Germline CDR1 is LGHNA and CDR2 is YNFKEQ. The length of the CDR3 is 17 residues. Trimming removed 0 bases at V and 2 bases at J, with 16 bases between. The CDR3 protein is CASSQDMFRDPNYGYTF. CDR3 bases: TGTGCCAGCAGCCAAGATATGTTCCGGGACCCAAACTATGGCTACACCTTC.

In nucleotides, the CDR3 is TGTGCCAGCAGCTTGACAGCGGGCCCTGCGTTACACAATGAGCAGTTCTTC. Its protein is CASSLTAGPALHNEQFF. This chain joins TRBV5-4 and TRBJ2-1, with a weak D call TRBD2 (6 bases). The V end lost 1 base, the J end lost 5 bases, and 19 bases lay between the germline ends. This CDR3 spans 17 amino acids. Germline-derived CDR1 and CDR2 are SGHNT and YYREEE (reference sequence).

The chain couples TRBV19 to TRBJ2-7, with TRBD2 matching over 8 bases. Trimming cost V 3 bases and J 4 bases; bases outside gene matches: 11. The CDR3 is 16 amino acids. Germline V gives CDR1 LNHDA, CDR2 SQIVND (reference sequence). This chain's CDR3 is CASSMRGSGGAYEQYF. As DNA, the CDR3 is TGTGCCAGTAGTATGAGAGGGTCGGGAGGGGCGTACGAGCAGTACTTC.

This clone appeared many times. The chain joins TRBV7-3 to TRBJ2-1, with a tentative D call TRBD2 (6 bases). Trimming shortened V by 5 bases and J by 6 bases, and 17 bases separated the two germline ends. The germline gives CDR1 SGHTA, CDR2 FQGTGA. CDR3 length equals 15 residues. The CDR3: CASSPERARVNEQFF. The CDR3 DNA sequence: TGTGCCAGCAGCCCTGAGCGGGCTAGGGTCAATGAGCAGTTCTTC.

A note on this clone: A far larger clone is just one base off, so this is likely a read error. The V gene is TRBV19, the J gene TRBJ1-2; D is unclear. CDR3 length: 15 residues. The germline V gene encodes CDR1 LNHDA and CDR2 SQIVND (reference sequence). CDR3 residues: CASSIEPRLGYGCTF. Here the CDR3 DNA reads TGTGCCAGTAGTATAGAGCCCAGGCTAGGGTATGGCTGCACCTTC.

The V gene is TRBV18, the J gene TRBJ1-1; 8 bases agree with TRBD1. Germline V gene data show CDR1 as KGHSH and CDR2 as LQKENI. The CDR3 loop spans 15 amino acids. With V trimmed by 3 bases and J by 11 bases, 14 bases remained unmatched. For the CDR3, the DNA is TGTGCCAGCTCACCCTCGACAGGGGACAACTTCTTGGCTTTCTTT. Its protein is CASSPSTGDNFLAFF.

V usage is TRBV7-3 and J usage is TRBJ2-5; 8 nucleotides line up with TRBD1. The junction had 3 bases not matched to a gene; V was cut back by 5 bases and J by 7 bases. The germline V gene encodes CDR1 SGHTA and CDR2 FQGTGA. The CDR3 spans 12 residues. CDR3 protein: CASSEGQGTQYF. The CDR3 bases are TGTGCCAGCAGCGAAGGACAGGGGACCCAGTACTTC.

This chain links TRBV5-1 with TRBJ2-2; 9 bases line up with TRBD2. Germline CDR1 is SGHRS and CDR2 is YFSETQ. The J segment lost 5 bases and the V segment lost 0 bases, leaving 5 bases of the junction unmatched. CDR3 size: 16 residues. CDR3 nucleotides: TGCGCCAGCAGCTTGGTAGCGGGAGTACAAACCGGGGAGCTGTTTTTT. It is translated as CASSLVAGVQTGELFF.

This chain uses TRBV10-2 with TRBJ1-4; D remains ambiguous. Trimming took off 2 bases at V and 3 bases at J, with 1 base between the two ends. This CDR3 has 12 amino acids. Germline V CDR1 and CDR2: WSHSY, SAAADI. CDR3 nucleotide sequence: TGCGCCAGCAGTGAGGCTAATGAAAAACTGTTTTTT. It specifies CASSEANEKLFF.